The 5 T cell receptor beta chains in this list originate from one sample, sequenced in a study of blood T cell repertoires in COVID-19. Profiling relied on immunoSEQ multiplex PCR, and the TCRdb table lists in-frame clones only, not all of them. Altogether 350,000 or so clones are present, approximately 82% being singletons, with the ten largest covering approximately 3.1%. The sequenced sample was peripheral blood. Source of these receptors: a man in his thirties or forties with active or convalescent COVID-19.

The J gene is TRBJ2-7, the V gene TRBV24-1; 12 nucleotides match TRBD1. In germline, CDR1 is KGHDR, CDR2 SFDVKD. V lost 4 bases to trimming and J lost 6 bases; unmatched junction nucleotides: 15. CDR3 length: 18 amino acids. This CDR3 is CATSDPGQGAFGTSEQYF. The CDR3 DNA is TGTGCCACCAGTGACCCGGGACAGGGGGCTTTTGGTACTAGCGAGCAGTACTTC.

V gene TRBV28 combines with J gene TRBJ2-1, with D tentatively TRBD1 (7 bases). Germline assignment: CDR1 MDHEN and CDR2 SYDVKM. The CDR3 runs to 20 residues. Trimming left V 4 bases short and J 1 base short, with 26 bases between. This CDR3 reads CASSSPDRVMLGLSYNEQFF. The CDR3 DNA sequence: TGTGCCAGCAGTTCCCCCGACAGGGTCATGCTGGGACTTTCCTACAATGAGCAGTTCTTC.

CDR3 bases: TGTGCCAGCAGGAGACAGGGTCTTTTTAGCAATCAGCCCCAGCATTTT. Amino acids: CASRRQGLFSNQPQHF. The rearrangement joins TRBV27 to TRBJ1-5, with 7 bases fitting TRBD1. This CDR3 contains 16 residues. Trimming at V came to 6 bases and at J to 0 bases, leaving 8 bases not matched to a gene. Germline CDR1 MNHEY, CDR2 SMNVEV (reference sequence).

The chain uses TRBV19 and TRBJ1-3, with D possibly matching TRBD1 (5 bases). Germline V gene data show CDR1 as LNHDA and CDR2 as SQIVND (reference sequence). CDR3 length: 13 amino acids. V lost 10 bases and J lost 2, with 12 bases in between. As DNA, the CDR3 is TGTGCCACTCAACAGGCCCCTGGAAACACCATATATTTT. Translation: CATQQAPGNTIYF.

This chain joins TRBV25-1 and TRBJ2-7; 7 positions match TRBD1. The CDR3 extends over 16 amino acids. Germline CDR1 MGHDK, CDR2 SYGVNS. V lost 8 bases and J lost 4; bases outside the gene matches: 17. The chain's CDR3 is CASSSGRGSPGYEQYF. The DNA for the CDR3 is TGTGCCAGCTCCTCGGGCAGGGGGTCTCCGGGGTACGAGCAGTACTTC.